This T cell receptor (beta chain) appears in the sequencing data of a study of OX40 agonist ivuxolimab in advanced cancers. The method was immunoSEQ multiplex PCR; TCRdb's version includes in-frame clones alone and lacks a portion of them. Of about 81,000 clones detected, 80% to 90% appear once; the ten largest clones hold 6% to 8%. There are 15 residues in the CDR3. Trimming at V came to 4 bases and at J to 2 bases, leaving 8 bases not matched to a gene. CDR1 is MNHNS, CDR2 SASEGT, per germline. This receptor was identified in an adult with an advanced solid tumor such as melanoma, head and neck, liver or kidney cancer. This rearrangement joins TRBV6-1 to TRBJ2-7; 7 nucleotides agree with TRBD1. Sequences were derived from CD4+ or CD8+ T cells sorted from blood, sampled in a trial of the OX40 agonist ivuxolimab. CDR3 region: CASSAKTGPPYEQYF. DNA of the CDR3: TGTGCCAGCAGTGCTAAGACAGGGCCCCCCTACGAGCAGTACTTC.